This T cell receptor beta chain originates from a study of cytomegalovirus exposure and HLA in healthy donors. Germline V gene sequence: CDR1 SEHNR, CDR2 FQNEAQ (reference sequence). Trimming cost V 5 bases and J 3 bases, with 13 bases left between them. CDR3 length: 14 amino acids. PCR used 60 Vbeta primers and 13 Jbeta primers. The table came from immunoSEQ multiplex PCR; TCRdb's copy has only in-frame clones and leaves some out. Of under 150,000 clones in the sample, over 80% were seen once. The rearrangement links TRBV7-9 to TRBJ1-2; D remains ambiguous. Source material: PBMCs. The TCR comes from a boy younger than 18 in good health and CMV-seronegative. The CDR3 bases are TGTGCCAGCAGCCGTTTAAGAGGCGACTATGGCTACACCTTC. Its translation is CASSRLRGDYGYTF.